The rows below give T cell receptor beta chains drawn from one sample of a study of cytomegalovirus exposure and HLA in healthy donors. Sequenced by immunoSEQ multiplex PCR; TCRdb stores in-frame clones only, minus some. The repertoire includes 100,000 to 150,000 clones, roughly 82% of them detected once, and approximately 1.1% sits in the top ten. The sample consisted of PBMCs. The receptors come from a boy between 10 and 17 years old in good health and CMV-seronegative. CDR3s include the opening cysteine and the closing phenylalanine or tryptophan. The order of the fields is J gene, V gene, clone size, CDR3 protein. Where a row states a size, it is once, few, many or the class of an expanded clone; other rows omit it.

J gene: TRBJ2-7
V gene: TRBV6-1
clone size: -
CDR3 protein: CASGGGSALSYEQYF

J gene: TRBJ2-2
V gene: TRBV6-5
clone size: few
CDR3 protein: CASSYSPGTGYGELFF

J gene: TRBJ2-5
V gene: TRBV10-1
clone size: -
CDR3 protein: CASNPRGTRETQYF

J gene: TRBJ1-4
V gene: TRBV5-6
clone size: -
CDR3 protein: CASSSYGELGEKLFF

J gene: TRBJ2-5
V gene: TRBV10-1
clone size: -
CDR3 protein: CASSEKLHRKTQYF

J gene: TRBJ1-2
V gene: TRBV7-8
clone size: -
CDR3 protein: CASSWGGQGSVGYTF

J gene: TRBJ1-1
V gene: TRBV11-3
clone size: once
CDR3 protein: CASSGRNTEAFF

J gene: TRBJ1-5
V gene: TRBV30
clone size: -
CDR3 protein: CAWSPGQGNQPQHF

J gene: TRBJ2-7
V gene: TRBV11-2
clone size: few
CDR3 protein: CASRETGMSYEQYF

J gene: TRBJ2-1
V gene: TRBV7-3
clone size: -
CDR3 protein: CASTASGNEQFF

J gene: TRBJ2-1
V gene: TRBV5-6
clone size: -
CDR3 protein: CASSWGREAEQFF

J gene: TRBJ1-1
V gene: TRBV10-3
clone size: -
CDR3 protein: CAISDPTGAMSEAFF

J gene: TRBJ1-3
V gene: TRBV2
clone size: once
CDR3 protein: CASSPGVGNTIYF

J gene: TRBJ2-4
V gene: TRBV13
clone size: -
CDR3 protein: CASSLTRRFLSGGAKNIQYF

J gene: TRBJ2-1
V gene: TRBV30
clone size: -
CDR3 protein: CAWSVYLNNEQFF

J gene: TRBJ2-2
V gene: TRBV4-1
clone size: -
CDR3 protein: CASSQEGAPGELFF

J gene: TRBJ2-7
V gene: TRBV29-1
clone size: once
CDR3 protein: CSVEDLDSSYEQYF

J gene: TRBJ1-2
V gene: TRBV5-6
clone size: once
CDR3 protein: CASSPKGGARYGYTF

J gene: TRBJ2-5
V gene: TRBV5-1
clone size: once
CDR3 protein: CASSLEGTGVGETQYF

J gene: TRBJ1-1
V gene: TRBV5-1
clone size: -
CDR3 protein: CASSLDRGTEAFF

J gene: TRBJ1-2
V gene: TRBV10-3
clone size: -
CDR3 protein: CAISGQRSTWGYTF

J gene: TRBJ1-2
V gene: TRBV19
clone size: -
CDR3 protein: CASSKGTVYGYTF

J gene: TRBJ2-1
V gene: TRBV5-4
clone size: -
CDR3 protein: CASSLGGGVDNEQFF

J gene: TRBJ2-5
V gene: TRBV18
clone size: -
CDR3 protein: CASSPGETQYF

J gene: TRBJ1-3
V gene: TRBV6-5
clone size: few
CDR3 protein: CASSRYSGNTIYF

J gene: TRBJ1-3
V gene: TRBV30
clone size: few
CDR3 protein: CAWSSIGGWDTIYF

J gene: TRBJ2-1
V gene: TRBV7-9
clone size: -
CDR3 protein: CASSPFGLAGGRDEQFF

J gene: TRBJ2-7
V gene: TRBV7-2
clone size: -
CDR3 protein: CASSFQSAGRGASYEQYF

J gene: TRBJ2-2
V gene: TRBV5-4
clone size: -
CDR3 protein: CASSLDRAGTGELFF

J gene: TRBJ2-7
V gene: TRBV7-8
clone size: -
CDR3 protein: CASSHGYRDLTNYEQYF

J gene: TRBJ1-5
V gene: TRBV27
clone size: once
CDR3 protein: CATGQNSNQPQHF

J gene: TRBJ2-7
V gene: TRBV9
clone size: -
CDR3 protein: CASSVEGQAREQYF

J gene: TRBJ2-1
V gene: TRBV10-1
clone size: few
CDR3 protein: CASSGPLGGDRNEQFF

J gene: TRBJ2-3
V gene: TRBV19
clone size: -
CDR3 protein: CASSGESPDTQYF

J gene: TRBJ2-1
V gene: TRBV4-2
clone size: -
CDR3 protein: CASSQELAGVSNEQFF

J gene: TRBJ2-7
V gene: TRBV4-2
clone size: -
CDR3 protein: CASSQESSGSGYEQYF

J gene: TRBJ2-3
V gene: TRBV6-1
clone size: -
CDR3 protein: CASSEIYSTDTQYF

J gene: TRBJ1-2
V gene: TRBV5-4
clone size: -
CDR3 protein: CASSYARGYTF

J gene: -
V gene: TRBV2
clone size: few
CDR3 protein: CASRQAEELPYEQYF

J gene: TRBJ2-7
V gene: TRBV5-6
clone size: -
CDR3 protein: CASSPSGSAREQYF

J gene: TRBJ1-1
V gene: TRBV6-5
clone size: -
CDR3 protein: CASSYRTGVATEAFF

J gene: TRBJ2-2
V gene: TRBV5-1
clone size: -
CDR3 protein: CASRLTSGRASHTGELFF